Sequencing of this TCR beta chain was carried out in a study of blood T cell repertoires in COVID-19. The CDR3 length is 17 residues. Unmatched junction bases numbered 7, after V lost 0 bases and J lost 1 base. The germline V gene has CDR1 LNHNV and CDR2 YYDKDF (reference sequence). Generated by immunoSEQ multiplex PCR, the TCRdb table keeps only in-frame clones and is missing some. Among 250,000 to 400,000 clones listed, around 86% were seen once. What was sequenced was peripheral blood. This rearrangement joins TRBV15 to TRBJ1-1; the match to TRBD1 covers 8 bases. The receptor was isolated from a man in his fifties or sixties with active or convalescent COVID-19. The chain's CDR3 is CATSRESWTGRNTEAFF. In DNA, the CDR3 is TGTGCCACCAGCAGAGAGAGTTGGACAGGGCGGAACACTGAAGCTTTCTTT.